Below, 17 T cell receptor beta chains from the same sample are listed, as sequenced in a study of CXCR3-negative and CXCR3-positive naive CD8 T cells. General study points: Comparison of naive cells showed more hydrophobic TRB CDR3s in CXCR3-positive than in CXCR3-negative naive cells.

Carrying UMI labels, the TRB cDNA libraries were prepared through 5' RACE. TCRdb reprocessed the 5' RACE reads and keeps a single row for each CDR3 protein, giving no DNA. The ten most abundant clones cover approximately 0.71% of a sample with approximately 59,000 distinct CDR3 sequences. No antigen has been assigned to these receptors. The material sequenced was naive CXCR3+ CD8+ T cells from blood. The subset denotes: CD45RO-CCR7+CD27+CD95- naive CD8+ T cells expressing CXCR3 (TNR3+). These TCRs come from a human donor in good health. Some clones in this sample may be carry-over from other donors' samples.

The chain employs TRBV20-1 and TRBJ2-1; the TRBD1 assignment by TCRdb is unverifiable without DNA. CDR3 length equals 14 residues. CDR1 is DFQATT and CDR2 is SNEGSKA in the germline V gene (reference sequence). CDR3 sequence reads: CSARSTGAYNEQFF.

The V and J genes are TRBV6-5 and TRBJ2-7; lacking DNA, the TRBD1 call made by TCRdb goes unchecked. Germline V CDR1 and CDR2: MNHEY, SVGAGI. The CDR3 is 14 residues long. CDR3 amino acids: CASSLGTETYEQYF.

CDR3 loop: CASSSDLSAYEQYF. This sequence joins TRBV7-9 and TRBJ2-7. Germline lookup yields CDR1 SEHNR and CDR2 FQNEAQ (reference sequence). The CDR3 runs to 14 residues.

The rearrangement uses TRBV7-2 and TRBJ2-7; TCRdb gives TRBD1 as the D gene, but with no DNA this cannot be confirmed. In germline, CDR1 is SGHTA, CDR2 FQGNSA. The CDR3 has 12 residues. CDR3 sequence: CASVYPGGEQYF.

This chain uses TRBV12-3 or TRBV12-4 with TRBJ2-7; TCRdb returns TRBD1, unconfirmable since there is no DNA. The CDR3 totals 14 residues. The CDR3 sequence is CASSFTGQNYEQYF.

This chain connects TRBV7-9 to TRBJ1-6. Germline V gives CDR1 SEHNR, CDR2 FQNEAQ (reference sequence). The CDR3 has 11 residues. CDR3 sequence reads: CASSLSSPLHF. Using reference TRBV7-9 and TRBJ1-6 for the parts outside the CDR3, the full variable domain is DTGVSQNPRHKITKRGQNVTFRCDPISEHNRLYWYRQTLGQGPEFLTYFQNEAQLEKSRLLSDRFSAERPKGSFSTLEIQRTEQGDSAMYLCASSLSSPLHFGNGTRLTVT.

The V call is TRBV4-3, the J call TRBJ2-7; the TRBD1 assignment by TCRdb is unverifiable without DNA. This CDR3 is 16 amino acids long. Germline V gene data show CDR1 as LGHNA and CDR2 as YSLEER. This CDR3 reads CASSQRATGGAYEQYF.

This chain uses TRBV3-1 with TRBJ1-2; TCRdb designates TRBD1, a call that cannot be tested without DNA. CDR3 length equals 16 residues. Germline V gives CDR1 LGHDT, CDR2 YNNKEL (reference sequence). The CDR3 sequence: CASSQYGTGKDYGYTF.

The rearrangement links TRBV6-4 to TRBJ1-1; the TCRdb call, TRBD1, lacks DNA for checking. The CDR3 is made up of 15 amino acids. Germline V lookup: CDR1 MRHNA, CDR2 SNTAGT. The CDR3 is CASSEGTGVNTEAFF.

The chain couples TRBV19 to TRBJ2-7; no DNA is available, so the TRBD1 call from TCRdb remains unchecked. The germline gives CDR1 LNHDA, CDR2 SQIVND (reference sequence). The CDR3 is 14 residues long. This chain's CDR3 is CASSIGGHSYEQYF.

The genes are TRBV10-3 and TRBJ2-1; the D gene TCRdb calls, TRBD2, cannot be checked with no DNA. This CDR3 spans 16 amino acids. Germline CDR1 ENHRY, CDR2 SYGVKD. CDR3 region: CAISESLAGGHGEQFF.

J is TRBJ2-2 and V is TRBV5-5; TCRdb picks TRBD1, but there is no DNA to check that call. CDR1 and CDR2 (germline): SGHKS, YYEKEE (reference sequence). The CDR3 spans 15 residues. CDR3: CASSEDISEAGELFF.

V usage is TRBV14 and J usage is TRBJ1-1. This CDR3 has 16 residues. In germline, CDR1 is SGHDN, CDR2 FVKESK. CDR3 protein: CASSQVRALMNTEAFF.

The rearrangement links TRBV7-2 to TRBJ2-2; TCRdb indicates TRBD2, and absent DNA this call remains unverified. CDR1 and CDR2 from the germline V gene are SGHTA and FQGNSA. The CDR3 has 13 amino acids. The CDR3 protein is CASSPQGPGELFF.

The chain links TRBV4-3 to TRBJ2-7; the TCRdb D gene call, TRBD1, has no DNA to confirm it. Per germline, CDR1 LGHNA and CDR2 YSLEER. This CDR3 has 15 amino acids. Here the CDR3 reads CASQQGSGEHYEQYF.

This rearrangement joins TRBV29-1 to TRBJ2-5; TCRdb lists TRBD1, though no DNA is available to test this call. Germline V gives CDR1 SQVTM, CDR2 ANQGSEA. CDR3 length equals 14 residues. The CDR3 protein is CSVDFGQGRETQYF.

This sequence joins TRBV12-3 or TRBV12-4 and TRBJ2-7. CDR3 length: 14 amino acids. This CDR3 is CASSFLGKSYEQYF.